This passage covers 6 T cell receptor beta chains from one sample sequenced in a study of CXCR3-negative and CXCR3-positive naive CD8 T cells. General observations from the study: TRB CDR3s of CXCR3-positive naive cells were more hydrophobic than those of CXCR3-negative naive cells.

These receptors have no known antigen. Libraries of TRB cDNA were made by 5' RACE and carried UMIs. Each CDR3 protein gets one entry in TCRdb, which reprocessed the 5' RACE reads and gives no DNA. The ten top clones account for 0.38%, within a sample of about 110,000 distinct CDR3 sequences. Sequenced sample: naive CXCR3+ CD8+ T cells from blood. Subset denoted: CD45RO-CCR7+CD27+CD95- naive CD8+ T cells expressing CXCR3 (TNR3+). The receptors come from a human donor in good health. Some clones in this sample may be carry-over from other donors' samples.

The gene calls are TRBV12-3 or TRBV12-4 and TRBJ1-6; TCRdb gives TRBD1 as the D gene, but with no DNA this cannot be confirmed. CDR3 size: 16 residues. Here the CDR3 reads CASSLVSGDDNSPLHF.

The J gene is TRBJ2-7, the V gene TRBV13; the D gene TCRdb calls, TRBD1, cannot be checked with no DNA. The CDR3 extends over 15 amino acids. In germline, CDR1 is PRHDT, CDR2 FYEKMQ (reference sequence). The CDR3 reads CASSSLGQPSYEQYF. The full variable domain, in which reference TRBV13 and TRBJ2-7 provide the parts outside the CDR3, is AAGVIQSPRHLIKEKRETATLKCYPIPRHDTVYWYQQGPGQDPQFLISFYEKMQSDKGSIPDRFSAQQFSDYHSELNMSSLELGDSALYFCASSSLGQPSYEQYFGPGTRLTVT.

This chain uses TRBV7-6 with TRBJ2-7; TCRdb outputs TRBD2, but without DNA this stays unchecked. This CDR3 has 17 amino acids. Germline values: CDR1 SGHVS, CDR2 FNYEAQ. This chain's CDR3 is CASSLAFSGLKANEQYF.

The CDR3 loop reads CASSGTPTYYEQHF. V is TRBV7-2 and J is TRBJ2-7; TCRdb names TRBD2, which stays unverified in the absence of DNA. Looked up from germline, CDR1 is SGHTA and CDR2 is FQGNSA. The CDR3 length is 14 residues.

This chain joins TRBV7-2 and TRBJ2-7; TCRdb gives TRBD1 as the D gene, but with no DNA this cannot be confirmed. CDR3 size: 15 residues. The germline V gene has CDR1 SGHTA and CDR2 FQGNSA. CDR3 sequence reads: CASSFSTGGAYEQYF.

The chain couples TRBV10-1 to TRBJ2-7; TCRdb indicates TRBD2, and absent DNA this call remains unverified. The length of the CDR3 is 16 residues. CDR1 and CDR2 (germline): WNHNN, SYGVQD (reference sequence). The CDR3 region is CASSESRSGMVNEQYF.